This T cell receptor beta chain is drawn from a study of T cell repertoires in cytomegalovirus infection. Background on the study: Signatures in public TCR beta sequences pointed to both CMV infection and matching HLA type. General observations from the study: Dominant in the ex vivo response were TCR beta clonotypes restricted by HLA-C and specific for CMV. Using cumulative public TCR beta family frequency, the authors identified those who carried CMV together with the relevant HLA.

Germline V gene lookup returns CDR1 LGHDT and CDR2 YNNKEL (reference sequence). The ends were cut back, 0 bases at V and 7 bases at J, with 4 bases in the middle. This CDR3 has 12 residues. Each CDR3 protein is one row after TCRdb ran MiXCR on the reads. Here the sample spans over 450,000 distinct CDR3 sequences, 10% to 12% being singletons. This clonotype has a handful of counts. As yet, its antigen is unknown. The sample comprised PBMCs. The TCR originated in a human donor in good health (CMV status not recorded). Some clones in this sample may be carry-over from other donors' samples. This sequence joins TRBV3-1 and TRBJ1-5, with D unresolved. Here the CDR3 reads CASSQDYQPQHF. Written as DNA, the CDR3 is TGTGCCAGCAGCCAAGATTACCAGCCCCAGCATTTT.